This T cell receptor beta chain was sequenced in a study of identical twins. TCRdb called the 5' RACE reads again in MiXCR, with one record for every CDR3 protein. The data show 1,800,000 or so distinct CDR3 sequences, around 29% seen once. This CDR3 contains 13 residues. In germline, CDR1 is LGHDT, CDR2 YNNKEL (reference sequence). The trim removed 2 bases at V and 8 bases at J, leaving 4 bases unmatched. This chain links TRBV3-1 with TRBJ2-3, with 7 positions matching TRBD2. The material sequenced was cord blood. The sequence was obtained from a newborn girl in good health. CDR3 in amino acids: CASSQTSAGTQYF. Here the CDR3 DNA reads TGTGCCAGCAGCCAAACTAGCGCAGGTACGCAGTATTTT.